At least ten counts were recorded for the clone carrying this T cell receptor (beta chain). Its antigen is undetermined. Amplified TCR beta CDR3 regions derived from RNA transcripts. Carried out on the TCR CDR3, a first-round RT-PCR used the HTBI primer set. TCRdb re-called the multiplex PCR reads with MiXCR, one entry per CDR3 protein. In the table there are under 400,000 distinct CDR3 sequences, roughly 18% of which are singletons. The V end lost 6 bases, the J end lost 5 bases, and 8 bases lay between the germline ends. The CDR3 totals 12 residues. The sample is drawn from a study of T cells in Graves' hyperthyroidism and ophthalmopathy. With duration under 3 months, ophthalmopathy was active: Clinical Activity Score at least 3, NOSPECS at least 4. Study-level results: Most thyroid clonotypes expanded above 0.001 were also detected in blood.

The sample comprised blood. This chain links TRBV12-3 or TRBV12-4 with TRBJ1-5; TRBD1 is a possible D gene (6 bases). The sequence came from a woman in her thirties or forties with Graves' ophthalmopathy. CDR3 protein: CASRNRDQPQHF. The CDR3 DNA follows: TGTGCCAGCAGAAACAGGGATCAGCCCCAGCATTTT.